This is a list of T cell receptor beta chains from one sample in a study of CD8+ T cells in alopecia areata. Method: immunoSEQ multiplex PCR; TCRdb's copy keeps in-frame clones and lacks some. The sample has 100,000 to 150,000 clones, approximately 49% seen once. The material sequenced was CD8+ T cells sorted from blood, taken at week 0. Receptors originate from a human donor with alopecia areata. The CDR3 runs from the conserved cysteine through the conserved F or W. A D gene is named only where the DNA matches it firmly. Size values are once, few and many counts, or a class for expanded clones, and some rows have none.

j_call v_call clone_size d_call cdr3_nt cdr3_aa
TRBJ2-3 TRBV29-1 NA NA TGCAGCGTTGAAGATCCGGAGAGGTTCGTGGATACGCAGTATTTT CSVEDPERFVDTQYF
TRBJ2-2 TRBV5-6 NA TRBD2 TGTGCCAGCAGCTTGGGACTAGCGGGGACGAACACCGGGGAGCTGTTTTTT CASSLGLAGTNTGELFF
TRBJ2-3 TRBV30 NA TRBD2 TGTGCCTGGAGTGTACTACTAGCGGGCTCAAAGGATACGCAGTATTTT CAWSVLLAGSKDTQYF
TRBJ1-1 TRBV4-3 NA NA TGCGCCAGCAGCCAAGCCCCCCTCGATGAAGCTTTCTTT CASSQAPLDEAFF
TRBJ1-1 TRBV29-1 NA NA TGCAGCGCCCAATGGGACGTGGGGAAAGCTTTCTTT CSAQWDVGKAFF
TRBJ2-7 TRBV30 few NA TGTGCCTGGAGTCTTGGAGCCTACGAGCAGTACTTC CAWSLGAYEQYF
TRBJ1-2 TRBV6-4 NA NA TGTGCCAGCAGTGAATCCGGGGGCCTGAGTGGCTACACCTTC CASSESGGLSGYTF
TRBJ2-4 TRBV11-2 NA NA TGTGCCAGCAGCTTAGAACTCCAGGGGGGAGTGCAAAACATTCAGTACTTC CASSLELQGGVQNIQYF
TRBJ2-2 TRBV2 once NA TGTGCCAGCAGTGAAGCATGGAGGGCCGCGAACACCGGGGAGCTGTTTTTT CASSEAWRAANTGELFF
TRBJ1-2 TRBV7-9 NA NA TGTGCCAGCAGCGCGACAGCGGACTATGGCTACACCTTC CASSATADYGYTF
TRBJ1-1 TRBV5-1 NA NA TGCGCCAGCAGCTGGTCGGGGTCCGGCGAAGCTTTCTTT CASSWSGSGEAFF
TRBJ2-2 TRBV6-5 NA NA TGTGCCAGCTTCCCCGGGGCAACGGGGGAGCTGTTTTTT CASFPGATGELFF
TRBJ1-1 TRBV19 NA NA TGTGCCAGCCGTGATGACGGGGATTTCTTGAACACTGAAGCTTTCTTT CASRDDGDFLNTEAFF
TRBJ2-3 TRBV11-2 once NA TGTGCCAGCAGCACAACCCGGTTGGCAAAAACGCAGTATTTT CASSTTRLAKTQYF
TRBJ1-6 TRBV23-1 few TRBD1 TGCGCCAGCAGTCAATCTGAGACAGGGTATAATTCACCCCTCCACTTT CASSQSETGYNSPLHF
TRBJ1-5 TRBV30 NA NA TGTGCCTGGAGTGAGGGAGACTATCAGCCCCAGCATTTT CAWSEGDYQPQHF
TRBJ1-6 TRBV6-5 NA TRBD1 TGTGCCAGCAGTTACCAGGGGGCGAATTCACCCCTCCACTTT CASSYQGANSPLHF
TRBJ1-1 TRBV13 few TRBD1 TGTGCCAGCAGCCTTCCAGGGGGCCGGCTCTACGAAGCTTTCTTT CASSLPGGRLYEAFF
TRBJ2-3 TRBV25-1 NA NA TGTGCCAGCAGTTCTACCGACGGAGCTGGAGATACGCAGTATTTT CASSSTDGAGDTQYF
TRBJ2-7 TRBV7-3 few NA TGTGCCAGCAGCATAGACGAGCAGTACTTC CASSIDEQYF
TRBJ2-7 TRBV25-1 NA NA TGTGCCAGCGGAGATTACGAGCAGTACTTC CASGDYEQYF